These 29 T cell receptor beta chains came from one sample sequenced in a study of blood T cells in healthy people across ages. It was with a sample-barcoded 5' primer and a J-beta primer mix that a second PCR of roughly 6 to 12 cycles was run. One entry per CDR3 protein, called by TCRdb with MiXCR from the 5' RACE reads. The data contain roughly 1.9 million distinct CDR3 sequences, 35% to 50% of them singletons. The sample consisted of blood. These receptors were collected from a human donor in good health.

This clonotype has a handful of counts. The CDR3 sequence: CAWKLIKDSPLHF. The CDR3 DNA sequence: TGTGCCTGGAAACTCATAAAGGATTCACCCCTCCACTTT. This chain links TRBV30 with TRBJ1-6; D gene uncertain. Germline values: CDR1 GTSNPN, CDR2 SVGIG (reference sequence). The CDR3 loop spans 13 amino acids. V lost 4 bases to trimming and J lost 8 bases, with 12 bases between them.

The chain has TRBV7-8 and TRBJ1-5; no reliable D call. Germline V gene data show CDR1 as SGHVS and CDR2 as FQNEAQ. This CDR3 spans 13 amino acids. Trimming took off 2 bases at V and 6 bases at J, with 8 bases between the two ends. DNA of the CDR3: TGTGCCAGCAGCTTAAACTCGGTTCAGCCCCAGCATTTT. This translates into CASSLNSVQPQHF.

The V gene is TRBV5-1, the J gene TRBJ2-7, with 7 bases fitting TRBD1. The ends lost 5 bases at V and 1 base at J; junction bases unmatched: 15. The CDR3 contains 17 residues. In germline, CDR1 is SGHRS, CDR2 YFSETQ. CDR3 sequence reads: CASRPLYRGRDSYEQYF. The CDR3 DNA reads as TGCGCCAGCAGGCCACTCTACAGGGGCCGCGATTCCTACGAGCAGTACTTC.

The J gene is TRBJ2-2, the V gene TRBV2; D tentatively fits TRBD1 or TRBD2 (5 bases each). Trimming left V 7 bases short and J 2 bases short, with 17 bases between. The germline V gene has CDR1 SNHLY and CDR2 FYNNEI. The CDR3 consists of 16 residues. The CDR3: CASTPGPGRNTGELFF. CDR3 nucleotides: TGTGCCAGCACCCCAGGTCCAGGGAGAAACACCGGGGAGCTGTTTTTT.

This rearrangement joins TRBV7-9 to TRBJ2-3; TRBD2 matches 14 bases. Trimming removed 5 bases from V and 3 bases from J; junction bases left unmatched: 4. The CDR3 consists of 16 residues. Germline CDR1 reads SEHNR; CDR2 reads FQNEAQ (reference sequence). Here the CDR3 DNA reads TGTGCCAGCAGCCCCTGGACTAGCGGGAGGACAGATACGCAGTATTTT. Protein: CASSPWTSGRTDTQYF.

The chain carries TRBV7-2 and TRBJ2-1; 7 bases map to TRBD1. With 2 bases clipped from V and 3 bases from J, the junction kept 4 bases outside the gene matches. This CDR3 has 15 residues. CDR1 and CDR2 (germline): SGHTA, FQGNSA. CDR3 loop: CASSLYRGGYNEQFF. For the CDR3, the DNA is TGTGCCAGCAGCTTATACAGGGGCGGCTACAATGAGCAGTTCTTC. Filled out from reference TRBV7-2 and TRBJ2-1, the complete variable domain reads GAGVSQSPSNKVTEKGKDVELRCDPISGHTALYWYRQSLGQGLEFLIYFQGNSAPDKSGLPSDRFSAERTGGSVSTLTIQRTQQEDSAVYLCASSLYRGGYNEQFFGPGTRLTVL.

This clonotype appeared a few times. V is TRBV3-1 and J is TRBJ2-7, with 9 nucleotides matching TRBD2. Germline V gives CDR1 LGHDT, CDR2 YNNKEL (reference sequence). The CDR3 extends over 14 amino acids. Germline trimming cut 4 bases from V and 6 bases from J; bases unmatched to any gene: 7. The CDR3 nucleotides read TGTGCCAGCAGCCCCGCGGGAGGGTTCGGCGAGCAGTACTTC. Its protein product is CASSPAGGFGEQYF.

This clonotype has only a few counts. V usage is TRBV20-1 and J usage is TRBJ1-1; TRBD1 matches at 7 bases. J was trimmed by 3 bases and V by 3 bases; bases with no gene match: 4. Germline V gene sequence: CDR1 DFQATT, CDR2 SNEGSKA (reference sequence). CDR3 size: 13 residues. This CDR3 reads CSASYRGYTEAFF. The CDR3 region has the DNA TGCAGTGCTAGCTACAGGGGTTACACTGAAGCTTTCTTT.

This clonotype appeared a few times. V and J are TRBV12-3 or TRBV12-4 and TRBJ1-5; the D is unclear. The CDR3 consists of 13 residues. The V end was cut by 5 bases, the J end by 8 bases, with 13 bases between. DNA for the CDR3: TGTGCCAGCAGTCTATTCGGGATGGAGCCCCAGCATTTT. Translation: CASSLFGMEPQHF.

The rearrangement links TRBV7-2 to TRBJ2-7; TRBD2 matches 10 bases. This CDR3 region has 16 residues. Germline-derived CDR1 and CDR2 are SGHTA and FQGNSA. The V segment lost 2 bases and the J segment 2 bases; nucleotides outside the gene matches: 6. As DNA, the CDR3 is TGTGCCAGCAGCTTAAGGCTAGCGGGGGCAACCTACGAGCAGTACTTC. The encoded protein is CASSLRLAGATYEQYF.

V and J are TRBV15 and TRBJ2-1, with TRBD1 identical over 7 bases. The germline V gene has CDR1 LNHNV and CDR2 YYDKDF (reference sequence). CDR3 length: 15 amino acids. V lost 3 bases to trimming and J lost 0 bases; unmatched junction nucleotides: 2. In DNA form, the CDR3 reads TGTGCCACCAGCAGGACAGGGAGCTCCTACAATGAGCAGTTCTTC. Amino acids: CATSRTGSSYNEQFF.

The table lists this clonotype with a few counts. The V call is TRBV29-1, the J call TRBJ1-4; tentatively, D is TRBD1 (5 bases). This CDR3 spans 13 amino acids. V was pared by 4 bases and J by 5 bases, with 11 bases between. Per germline, CDR1 SQVTM and CDR2 ANQGSEA. The CDR3 region is CSVGEGENEKLFF. CDR3 DNA: TGCAGCGTTGGAGAAGGGGAGAATGAAAAACTGTTTTTT.

V is TRBV29-1 and J is TRBJ1-4; maybe TRBD1 (5 bases). This CDR3 spans 12 amino acids. CDR1 and CDR2 from the germline V gene are SQVTM and ANQGSEA. The V gene lost 6 bases and the J gene lost 8 bases, with 13 bases spanning the gap. CDR3 residues: CSVQAGHEKLFF. The CDR3 DNA follows: TGCAGCGTCCAGGCAGGGCACGAAAAACTGTTTTTT.

This clonotype has only a few counts. The chain links TRBV4-2 to TRBJ2-3; D gene uncertain. CDR1 and CDR2 from the germline V gene are LGHNA and YNFKEQ. Trimming took 3 bases from V and 6 from J, leaving 7 bases between them. This CDR3 region has 12 residues. In nucleotides, the CDR3 is TGTGCCAGCAGCCATGTTTTGGATACGCAGTATTTT. Amino acid sequence: CASSHVLDTQYF.

This clonotype came up a few times. V gene TRBV29-1 combines with J gene TRBJ1-2; TRBD1 is a possible D gene (5 bases). CDR1 and CDR2 from the germline V gene are SQVTM and ANQGSEA. The CDR3 runs to 13 residues. V was clipped by 7 bases and J by 1 base, with 13 bases between them. CDR3 amino acids: CSAWGLSNYGYTF. CDR3 in DNA: TGCAGCGCCTGGGGACTCAGTAACTATGGCTACACCTTC.

This chain connects TRBV19 to TRBJ2-3; D is perhaps TRBD1 (6 bases). The length of the CDR3 is 16 residues. Germline V gene lookup returns CDR1 LNHDA and CDR2 SQIVND (reference sequence). V dropped 5 bases and J dropped 2 bases, with 17 bases sitting between them. The CDR3 DNA follows: TGTGCCAGTAGTCCAAGCCCGACAGGAATCACAGATACGCAGTATTTT. Protein sequence: CASSPSPTGITDTQYF.

The chain is built from TRBV30 and TRBJ2-7, with 10 positions matching TRBD1. Germline CDR1 is GTSNPN and CDR2 is SVGIG (reference sequence). There are 15 residues in the CDR3. J was trimmed by 0 bases and V by 1 base; bases with no gene match: 3. The CDR3 protein is CAWSAGQGDSYEQYF. In DNA form, the CDR3 reads TGTGCCTGGAGTGCAGGACAGGGGGACTCCTACGAGCAGTACTTC.

This clonotype showed up just a few times. The CDR3 DNA sequence: TGTGCCAGCAGTTTAGGGGACAGGATTGATGGTGGCTACACCTTC. As protein: CASSLGDRIDGGYTF. The chain employs TRBV27 and TRBJ1-2; the match to TRBD1 covers 8 bases. With 2 bases clipped from V and 7 bases from J, the junction kept 9 bases outside the gene matches. Germline V gene data show CDR1 as MNHEY and CDR2 as SMNVEV (reference sequence). This CDR3 has 15 residues.

The DNA for the CDR3 is TGTGCCAGTAGTATAGGTCCAATAGGGGGCTACACCTTC. This gives the protein CASSIGPIGGYTF. This chain joins TRBV19 and TRBJ1-2, with unresolved D. CDR1 is LNHDA, CDR2 SQIVND, per germline (reference sequence). The CDR3 is made up of 13 amino acids. V lost 1 base and J lost 8, with 11 bases in between.

This clonotype was observed many times. The gene calls are TRBV20-1 and TRBJ2-7; TRBD1 agrees at 8 bases. Germline values: CDR1 DFQATT, CDR2 SNEGSKA (reference sequence). The CDR3 is made up of 14 amino acids. V shed 0 bases and J 5 bases; nucleotides not matched to a gene: 6. Written as DNA, the CDR3 is TGCAGTGCTAGAGATGCCCAGGGGGCCAACGAGCAGTACTTC. Translation: CSARDAQGANEQYF.

The chain has TRBV5-1 and TRBJ2-4; D gene uncertain. The DNA end is more similar to TRBJ2-7, so the J call may be wrong. CDR1 is SGHRS, CDR2 YFSETQ, per germline. The CDR3 loop spans 13 amino acids. In DNA, the CDR3 is TGCGCCAGCAGCTTCAGTCAGTACTACGAGCAGTACTTC. Protein sequence: CASSFSQYYEQYF.

The chain uses TRBV7-9 and TRBJ1-2, with a tentative D call TRBD1 (6 bases). CDR1 SEHNR and CDR2 FQNEAQ come from the germline V gene (reference sequence). CDR3 size: 13 residues. V lost 5 bases to trimming and J lost 9 bases, with 16 bases between them. The CDR3 loop reads CASSLTGLYSYTF. CDR3 in DNA: TGTGCCAGCAGCCTGACAGGTCTATATAGCTACACCTTC.

The chain uses TRBV6-6 and TRBJ2-6, with a weak D call TRBD1 (6 bases). The CDR3 contains 15 residues. V was cut by 6 bases and J by 3 bases, with 12 bases left in between. The germline V gene has CDR1 MNHNY and CDR2 SVGAGI (reference sequence). CDR3 loop: CASSPDRHGANVLTF. Here the CDR3 DNA reads TGTGCCAGCAGCCCCGACAGGCATGGGGCCAACGTCCTGACTTTC.

The chain recombines TRBV10-3 with TRBJ2-7; D is possibly TRBD1 (5 bases). Trimming removed 6 bases at V and 0 bases at J, with 18 bases between. Germline CDR1 reads ENHRY; CDR2 reads SYGVKD. CDR3 length: 16 amino acids. The CDR3 region has the DNA TGTGCCATCAGAAGGGCTACAGGAGCAAGCTCCTACGAGCAGTACTTC. Its translation: CAIRRATGASSYEQYF.

This clonotype was seen a handful of times. CDR3 amino acids: CASSRSLKNTEAFF. As DNA, the CDR3 is TGTGCCAGTAGTAGGTCACTCAAGAACACTGAAGCTTTCTTT. The chain has TRBV19 and TRBJ1-1; D not certain. The V end was cut by 4 bases, the J end by 1 base, with 10 bases between. Germline lookup yields CDR1 LNHDA and CDR2 SQIVND (reference sequence). The CDR3 extends over 14 amino acids.

A few counts support this clonotype. The CDR3 here is CSAAQRGYTF. The CDR3 region has the DNA TGCAGTGCTGCCCAGAGGGGCTACACCTTC. This chain links TRBV20-1 with TRBJ1-2, with D uncertain. The V gene lost 5 bases and the J gene lost 8 bases, with 9 bases spanning the gap. This CDR3 contains 10 residues. CDR1 is DFQATT and CDR2 is SNEGSKA in the germline V gene (reference sequence).

The genes are TRBV5-1 and TRBJ2-1; 8 bases are a match to TRBD2. This CDR3 region has 15 residues. With 0 bases clipped from V and 7 bases from J, the junction kept 6 bases outside the gene matches. In germline, CDR1 is SGHRS, CDR2 YFSETQ. The CDR3 nucleotides are TGCGCCAGCAGCTTGGTCGGGGGGGCCCAAAATGAGCAGTTCTTC. Amino acids: CASSLVGGAQNEQFF.

This clonotype was found once. This rearrangement joins TRBV6-1 to TRBJ1-5, with D perhaps matching TRBD1 (5 bases). V lost 2 bases to trimming and J lost 4 bases, with 21 bases between them. The CDR3 sequence is 18 residues long. Germline CDR1 reads MNHNS; CDR2 reads SASEGT. The CDR3 region is CASSENGLVGAPNQPQHF. The CDR3 DNA is TGTGCCAGCAGTGAAAACGGTCTGGTTGGGGCCCCTAATCAGCCCCAGCATTTT.

This chain links TRBV7-2 with TRBJ2-7; 8 bases match TRBD1. V lost 0 bases to trimming and J lost 3 bases; unmatched junction nucleotides: 10. CDR1 SGHTA and CDR2 FQGNSA come from the germline V gene. This CDR3 comprises 17 residues. The CDR3 region has the DNA TGTGCCAGCAGCTTAGCTAAGGGACAGGTAAATGTCTACGAGCAGTACTTC. Translation gives CASSLAKGQVNVYEQYF.